The 24 T cell receptor beta chains below were found in one sample sequenced in a study of T cell repertoires in cytomegalovirus infection. TCRdb redid the calling of the reads with MiXCR, one entry per CDR3 protein. The table includes approximately 590,000 distinct CDR3 sequences, 40% detected once. Their antigens are not known. The sequencing here drew on cultured PBMCs, taken from culture after CMV antigen stimulation. Receptors were obtained from a human donor in good health (CMV status not recorded). Some clones in this sample may be carry-over from other donors' samples.

This clonotype was seen a handful of times. This chain uses TRBV2 with TRBJ2-3; weak D call: TRBD2 (5 bases). This CDR3 contains 13 residues. CDR1 and CDR2 (germline): SNHLY, FYNNEI. V was trimmed by 4 bases and J by 7 bases, leaving 12 bases between them. The CDR3 is CASSVRVGNTQYF. In nucleotides, the CDR3 is TGTGCCAGCAGTGTGAGGGTAGGCAATACGCAGTATTTT.

The rearrangement joins TRBV19 to TRBJ2-1; 12 bases align to TRBD2. Per the germline V gene, CDR1 is LNHDA and CDR2 is SQIVND (reference sequence). CDR3 length equals 18 residues. V lost 0 bases, J lost 2 bases, and 5 bases stayed unmatched. CDR3 nucleotide sequence: TGTGCCAGTAGTATAGACGGACCTAGCGGGAGGGCCTACAATGAGCAGTTCTTC. Its translation: CASSIDGPSGRAYNEQFF.

The rearrangement joins TRBV3-1 to TRBJ1-1; D is undetermined. Germline values: CDR1 LGHDT, CDR2 YNNKEL (reference sequence). CDR3 length: 15 amino acids. V was pared by 0 bases and J by 8 bases, with 16 bases between. Here the CDR3 DNA reads TGTGCCAGCAGCCAAGACCAGATCTCGGGGAGGGAAGCTTTCTTT. Protein sequence: CASSQDQISGREAFF.

V gene TRBV10-3 combines with J gene TRBJ2-5; 10 bases fit TRBD1. CDR1 is ENHRY, CDR2 SYGVKD, per germline. Losses at the gene ends were 6 bases for V and 5 bases for J; bases not matched to a gene: 6. The CDR3 is 14 amino acids. CDR3 nucleotides: TGTGCCATCAGGGATGACAGGGGGCAGGAGACCCAGTACTTC. It codes for CAIRDDRGQETQYF.

This CDR3 is CATSSHRASGNTIYF. The CDR3 bases are TGTGCCACCAGCAGTCACAGGGCCTCTGGAAACACCATATATTTT. The V call is TRBV15, the J call TRBJ1-3; D may be TRBD1 (6 bases). Looked up from germline, CDR1 is LNHNV and CDR2 is YYDKDF (reference sequence). This CDR3 is built from 15 residues. The V end lost 3 bases, the J end lost 0 bases, and 9 bases lay between the germline ends.

V is TRBV3-1 and J is TRBJ2-7; D may correspond to TRBD1 or TRBD2 (5 bases each). The CDR3 runs to 14 residues. Germline CDR1 LGHDT, CDR2 YNNKEL (reference sequence). V dropped 4 bases and J dropped 6 bases, with 16 bases sitting between them. The DNA for the CDR3 is TGTGCCAGCAGCCGAGCTTGGGGGACGGGCGAGCAGTACTTC. Amino acids: CASSRAWGTGEQYF.

This clonotype was seen ten or more times. The chain combines TRBV7-2 with TRBJ1-2; maybe TRBD1 (6 bases). This CDR3 spans 13 amino acids. The V gene's germline CDR1 is SGHTA and CDR2 FQGNSA. V was shortened by 2 bases and J by 6 bases, with 10 bases between the two germline ends. The CDR3 DNA reads as TGTGCCAGCAGCTTACAGGGGTGGGATGGCTACACCTTC. Its translation is CASSLQGWDGYTF.

This clonotype has a handful of counts. The DNA is omitted, as the CDR3 cannot be located on it reliably, and the CDR3 follows TCRdb's listing. CDR3 amino acids: CAISESYILETQYF. This rearrangement joins TRBV10-3 to TRBJ2-5. The CDR3 sequence runs 14 residues, both termini included. CDR1 is ENHRY and CDR2 is SYGVKD in the germline V gene.

The genes are TRBV5-4 and TRBJ2-5, with TRBD2 matching 8 bases. The V and J ends lost 3 bases and 5 bases, in that order; junction bases with no gene match: 6. This CDR3 region has 14 residues. The germline gives CDR1 SGHNT, CDR2 YYREEE (reference sequence). The chain's CDR3 is CASSSNRGGETQYF. The CDR3 DNA is TGTGCCAGCAGCTCCAATCGGGGGGGCGAGACCCAGTACTTC.

The chain joins TRBV28 to TRBJ2-4; D is possibly TRBD2 (5 bases). Between the trimmed V and J ends, which lost 3 bases and 1 base, there was a span of 10 bases. The CDR3 is 15 amino acids. Germline-derived CDR1 and CDR2 are MDHEN and SYDVKM. The CDR3 sequence: CASSLRASAKNIQYF. DNA for the CDR3: TGTGCCAGCAGTTTGAGGGCGTCGGCCAAAAACATTCAGTACTTC.

This clonotype was seen at least ten times. The chain carries TRBV7-2 and TRBJ2-7; TRBD2 matches at 13 bases. The CDR3 runs 16 residues. The germline gives CDR1 SGHTA, CDR2 FQGNSA. J was trimmed by 4 bases and V by 1 base; bases with no gene match: 4. CDR3 bases: TGTGCCAGCAGCTTAGTAGGGACTAGCGGGGTTTACGAGCAGTACTTC. It translates to CASSLVGTSGVYEQYF.

The V gene is TRBV15, the J gene TRBJ1-2; D gene uncertain. The germline gives CDR1 LNHNV, CDR2 YYDKDF (reference sequence). The CDR3 contains 14 residues. Between the trimmed V and J ends, which lost 1 base and 7 bases, there was a span of 13 bases. The CDR3 spells CATSRAGPGSGYTF. CDR3 in DNA: TGTGCCACCAGCAGAGCTGGCCCAGGCAGTGGCTACACCTTC.

The chain joins TRBV5-1 to TRBJ2-3, with a tentative D call TRBD2 (6 bases). CDR1 is SGHRS, CDR2 YFSETQ, per germline. The CDR3 spans 12 residues. V dropped 9 bases and J dropped 4 bases, with 12 bases sitting between them. The CDR3 DNA is TGCGCCAAAACACTAGCACCAGATACGCAGTATTTT. Translated, it gives CAKTLAPDTQYF.

This clonotype came up a few times. The chain joins TRBV7-9 to TRBJ2-5; possible D gene TRBD1, 7 bases. This CDR3 region has 17 residues. With 4 bases removed from V and 4 bases from J, the gap between germline ends came to 22 bases. CDR1 and CDR2 from the germline V gene are SEHNR and FQNEAQ (reference sequence). CDR3 residues: CASSSRGVSFMGETQYF. The CDR3 DNA reads as TGTGCCAGCAGCTCCAGGGGGGTATCCTTCATGGGAGAGACCCAGTACTTC.

The rearrangement links TRBV4-1 to TRBJ2-7; TRBD1 agrees at 7 bases. This CDR3 comprises 13 residues. CDR1 MGHRA and CDR2 YSYEKL come from the germline V gene. Trimming cost V 5 bases and J 2 bases; bases outside gene matches: 3. The CDR3 bases are TGCGCCAGCAGCGAGGACAGGCCCTACGAGCAGTACTTC. This gives the protein CASSEDRPYEQYF.

This chain uses TRBV20-1 with TRBJ2-1; a possible D gene is TRBD1 (6 bases). The CDR3 spans 11 residues. V lost 8 bases and J 5 bases, leaving 10 bases between the germline ends. The germline CDR1 and CDR2 sequences are DFQATT and SNEGSKA (reference sequence). CDR3 bases: TGCAGTTCGTACAGGGACAATGAGCAGTTCTTC. This sequence encodes CSSYRDNEQFF.

The chain couples TRBV4-2 to TRBJ1-4, with D tentatively TRBD1 (5 bases). The CDR3 contains 18 residues. The germline V gene has CDR1 LGHNA and CDR2 YNFKEQ. The ends were cut back, 0 bases at V and 0 bases at J, with 14 bases in the middle. As DNA, the CDR3 is TGTGCCAGCAGCCAAGATGGAGGCAGGGATGCAACTAATGAAAAACTGTTTTTT. It encodes CASSQDGGRDATNEKLFF.

This clonotype was observed a handful of times. V usage is TRBV7-2 and J usage is TRBJ2-2, with 8 bases that match TRBD2. Germline V lookup: CDR1 SGHTA, CDR2 FQGNSA. The CDR3 has 15 amino acids. The trim removed 6 bases at V and 3 bases at J, leaving 6 bases unmatched. This chain's CDR3 is CASRHSGGYTGELFF. The CDR3 DNA reads TGTGCCAGCAGGCACTCGGGGGGGTACACCGGGGAGCTGTTTTTT.

The CDR3 loop is CASSQLGQAYNEQFF. In DNA, the CDR3 is TGCGCCAGCAGCCAACTGGGACAGGCATACAATGAGCAGTTCTTC. J is TRBJ2-1 and V is TRBV4-1, with 8 bases aligning to TRBD1. The CDR3 length is 15 residues. V dropped 2 bases and J dropped 4; count of bases not matched to a gene: 4. Germline CDR1 MGHRA, CDR2 YSYEKL.

CDR3 nucleotides: TGTGCCAGCAGCAGCCGGCGAGCGGGAGTCGACATTCAGTACTTC. This sequence encodes CASSSRRAGVDIQYF. The chain employs TRBV14 and TRBJ2-4, with TRBD2 matching over 8 bases. The germline V gene encodes CDR1 SGHDN and CDR2 FVKESK. The V gene end was trimmed by 5 bases and the J gene end by 8 bases; junction bases not matched to a gene: 11. This CDR3 comprises 15 residues.

This clonotype was counted only a few times. V is TRBV7-2 and J is TRBJ2-2, with D unclear. Germline assignment: CDR1 SGHTA and CDR2 FQGNSA. CDR3 length equals 16 residues. The V end lost 2 bases, the J end lost 0 bases, and 10 bases lay between the germline ends. The CDR3 here is CASSLSSHTNTGELFF. The CDR3 coding sequence is TGTGCCAGCAGCTTAAGTAGCCATACGAACACCGGGGAGCTGTTTTTT.

The chain couples TRBV7-2 to TRBJ2-2; D is perhaps TRBD2 (5 bases). The length of the CDR3 is 16 residues. Trimming pared 2 bases from V and 5 bases from J, leaving 15 bases between. In germline, CDR1 is SGHTA, CDR2 FQGNSA. This CDR3 is CASSLLTLVGTGELFF. CDR3 sequence (DNA): TGTGCCAGCAGCTTATTGACACTAGTGGGGACCGGGGAGCTGTTTTTT. The full variable domain, its missing parts supplied by reference TRBV7-2 and TRBJ2-2, is GAGVSQSPSNKVTEKGKDVELRCDPISGHTALYWYRQSLGQGLEFLIYFQGNSAPDKSGLPSDRFSAERTGGSVSTLTIQRTQQEDSAVYLCASSLLTLVGTGELFFGEGSRLTVL.

The chain recombines TRBV7-9 with TRBJ2-7; 15 bases fit TRBD2. V lost 6 bases, J lost 2 bases, and 8 bases stayed unmatched. CDR1 and CDR2 (germline): SEHNR, FQNEAQ (reference sequence). This CDR3 is 17 amino acids long. CDR3 sequence (DNA): TGTGCCAGCAGTCCTCCGGGGACTAGCGGGAGGACCTACGAGCAGTACTTC. Residues: CASSPPGTSGRTYEQYF.

The V gene is TRBV6-1, the J gene TRBJ1-5; no firm D call. V was pared by 4 bases and J by 7 bases, with 11 bases between. The CDR3 loop spans 13 amino acids. Germline V gives CDR1 MNHNS, CDR2 SASEGT. CDR3: CASSGGISQPQHF. In nucleotides, the CDR3 is TGTGCCAGCAGTGGCGGTATTTCGCAGCCCCAGCATTTT.